What follows are 14 T cell receptor beta chains derived from one specimen sequenced in a study of T cell responses to AZD1222 COVID-19 vaccine. This table comes from immunoSEQ multiplex PCR, and its TCRdb copy is limited to in-frame clones, with some not included. The table has roughly 150,000 clones, just under 95% seen once; the top ten hold approximately 1.5%. Sequencing used peripheral blood, obtained on day 0 of AZD1222 vaccination. The receptor set was obtained from an adult in good health.

The rearrangement links TRBV30 to TRBJ1-1; 7 bases fit TRBD1. The CDR3 totals 15 residues. Germline CDR1 GTSNPN, CDR2 SVGIG (reference sequence). After removal of 0 bases from V and 1 base from J, the junction contained 5 bases not matched to a gene. CDR3 sequence: CAWSVLTGANTEAFF. The CDR3 DNA reads as TGTGCCTGGAGTGTACTAACAGGGGCGAACACTGAAGCTTTCTTT.

This chain joins TRBV28 and TRBJ2-2, with a possible D match to TRBD1 (5 bases). The germline V gene encodes CDR1 MDHEN and CDR2 SYDVKM. V was shortened by 6 bases and J by 4 bases, with 12 bases between the two germline ends. CDR3 length equals 14 residues. The CDR3 nucleotides read TGTGCCAGCAGACCCTCGACAGCCACCGGGGAGCTGTTTTTT. This gives the protein CASRPSTATGELFF.

CDR3 sequence: CATSDSRRARKAFF. CDR3 nucleotide sequence: TGTGCCACCAGTGACTCCCGTAGGGCCCGGAAAGCTTTCTTT. This sequence joins TRBV24-1 and TRBJ1-1; D remains ambiguous. This CDR3 contains 14 residues. V was pared by 4 bases and J by 9 bases, with 17 bases between. Per the germline V gene, CDR1 is KGHDR and CDR2 is SFDVKD.

The chain joins TRBV28 to TRBJ1-5; D uncertain. The germline gives CDR1 MDHEN, CDR2 SYDVKM. Trimming removed 6 bases at V and 2 bases at J, with 11 bases between. CDR3 length: 14 amino acids. The CDR3 is CASRTPSGNQPQHF. The CDR3 DNA sequence: TGTGCCAGCAGGACCCCTTCGGGCAATCAGCCCCAGCATTTT.

The chain combines TRBV12-5 with TRBJ2-5; 7 nucleotides line up with TRBD1. V gave up 5 bases and J gave up 1 base; unmatched junction bases: 4. Per germline, CDR1 LGHNT and CDR2 FRNRAP. This CDR3 is built from 14 residues. CDR3 DNA sequence: TGTGCTAGTGGTCGCACAGGGGTCCAAGAGACCCAGTACTTC. Translation: CASGRTGVQETQYF.

The chain couples TRBV19 to TRBJ2-7; 7 bases are a match to TRBD1. There are 13 residues in the CDR3. The junction had 7 bases not matched to a gene; V was cut back by 10 bases and J by 1 base. Germline CDR1 LNHDA, CDR2 SQIVND (reference sequence). This CDR3 reads CATIGGASYEQYF. The CDR3 region has the DNA TGTGCCACCATAGGGGGCGCTTCCTACGAGCAGTACTTC.

The CDR3, as DNA: TGTGCCAGCAGCTTAGAAGCGGGAGCTATTAATGAGCAGTTCTTC. Translated: CASSLEAGAINEQFF. The rearrangement uses TRBV7-9 and TRBJ2-1; TRBD2 matches 8 bases. V dropped 1 base and J dropped 7; count of bases not matched to a gene: 6. This CDR3 contains 15 residues. In germline, CDR1 is SEHNR, CDR2 FQNEAQ (reference sequence).

This clone occurred a few times. The CDR3 reads CASSPIYRGTDSNQPQHF. The CDR3 bases are TGTGCCAGCAGCCCCATCTACCGGGGCACCGATAGCAATCAGCCCCAGCATTTT. The rearrangement joins TRBV3-1 (or the pseudogene TRBV3-2) to TRBJ1-5; TRBD1 is a possible D gene (5 bases). This CDR3 region has 18 residues. The germline gives CDR1 LGHDT, CDR2 YNNKEL (reference sequence). V was clipped by 4 bases and J by 0 bases, with 19 bases between them.

This clone has only one observation. The chain joins TRBV12-5 to TRBJ2-7, with D possibly matching TRBD1 (5 bases). V dropped 6 bases and J dropped 0 bases, with 15 bases sitting between them. Per the germline V gene, CDR1 is LGHNT and CDR2 is FRNRAP. The CDR3 runs 15 residues. The CDR3 reads CASGSDSDISYEQYF. CDR3 DNA sequence: TGTGCTAGTGGCTCTGACAGTGATATCTCCTACGAGCAGTACTTC. The full variable domain, its missing parts supplied by reference TRBV12-5 and TRBJ2-7, is DARVTQTPRHKVTEMGQEVTMRCQPILGHNTVFWYRQTMMQGLELLAYFRNRAPLDDSGMPKDRFSAEMPDATLATLKIQPSEPRDSAVYFCASGSDSDISYEQYFGPGTRLTVT.

V gene TRBV7-9 combines with J gene TRBJ1-1; 7 bases match TRBD1. This CDR3 is 17 amino acids long. Losses at the gene ends were 5 bases for V and 0 bases for J; bases not matched to a gene: 12. Germline loops: CDR1 SEHNR, CDR2 FQNEAQ (reference sequence). The DNA for the CDR3 is TGTGCCAGCAGCCCCCCGGACAGGTTTATGGTGAACACTGAAGCTTTCTTT. Translated: CASSPPDRFMVNTEAFF.

The chain combines TRBV2 with TRBJ2-1, with 8 nucleotides matching TRBD2. The ends lost 7 bases at V and 4 bases at J; junction bases unmatched: 6. The CDR3 loop spans 14 amino acids. CDR1 SNHLY and CDR2 FYNNEI come from the germline V gene. CDR3: CASTVRGGYNEQFF. In DNA, the CDR3 is TGTGCCAGCACCGTCCGCGGGGGGTACAATGAGCAGTTCTTC.

The chain has TRBV2 and TRBJ2-7; 9 bases are a match to TRBD1. Germline V lookup: CDR1 SNHLY, CDR2 FYNNEI. The CDR3 spans 14 residues. Trimming at V came to 7 bases and at J to 2 bases, leaving 6 bases not matched to a gene. The CDR3 DNA reads as TGTGCCAGCAAAATGGGGACAGGGACCTACGAGCAGTACTTC. Amino acids: CASKMGTGTYEQYF.

This chain joins TRBV2 and TRBJ1-6, with D perhaps matching TRBD1 (5 bases). Germline values: CDR1 SNHLY, CDR2 FYNNEI. V shed 7 bases and J shed 7 bases, with 11 bases lying between them. There are 13 residues in the CDR3. Written as DNA, the CDR3 is TGTGCCAGCAAAGGGGAAAGGAATTCACCCCTCCACTTT. It yields the protein CASKGERNSPLHF.

This chain connects TRBV30 to TRBJ1-2, with D possibly TRBD1 on 5 matching bases. V gave up 4 bases and J gave up 2 bases, with 14 bases separating them. The CDR3 is 14 amino acids. CDR1 GTSNPN and CDR2 SVGIG come from the germline V gene (reference sequence). For the CDR3, the DNA is TGTGCCTGGAAGGGACCCACAGAGAACTATGGCTACACCTTC. This translates into CAWKGPTENYGYTF.